What follows describes a single T cell receptor beta chain. The antigen is unknown. Sequenced by immunoSEQ multiplex PCR; TCRdb stores in-frame clones only, minus some. There are about 85,000 clones in the sample; approximately 90% occur only once, and about 8% lies in the top ten. The sample is drawn from a study of graft-versus-host responses after intestinal transplantation. In the study overall: Recipients uniformly received anti-thymocyte globulin induction, followed by tacrolimus and steroids for around 3 years. Points from the study as a whole: GvH clones were found in recipient marrow; some appeared first in ileum or blood. Graft-versus-host to host-versus-graft clonal ratios in allografts were high in patients with graft-donor T cell macrochimerism. Declines in HvG clones occurring early post-transplant were associated with peak circulating GvH clone levels.

V was clipped by 5 bases and J by 4 bases, with 8 bases between them. Per the germline V gene, CDR1 is MNHEY and CDR2 is SMNVEV (reference sequence). The CDR3 totals 12 residues. The chain is built from TRBV27 and TRBJ1-1, with a tentative D call TRBD1 (5 bases). The clonotype was recovered from a human donor who was the organ donor for an intestinal transplant. Sequenced material: unstimulated CD8+ T cells sorted from spleen or lymph node cells, taken before transplant. The CDR3 DNA reads TGTGCCAGCAGTCCCGACAGCACTGAAGCTTTCTTT. It specifies CASSPDSTEAFF.